The next 28 T cell receptor beta chains were all read from a single sample in a study of shared T cell receptors in the human thymus. The protocol was immunoSEQ multiplex PCR, while the TCRdb copy is restricted to in-frame clones and leaves out a portion. This sample has 600,000 or so clones, with about 87% found just once. These data were also reused for a study on human thymus T cells.

Sequencing was performed on thymocytes. The receptors were sampled from a boy in the first two years of life with a congenital heart defect.

The chain employs TRBV6-5 and TRBJ1-3, with D maybe TRBD1 (5 bases). This CDR3 is 15 amino acids long. Trimming took 2 bases from V and 6 from J, leaving 14 bases between them. CDR1 MNHEY and CDR2 SVGAGI come from the germline V gene. This CDR3 is CASSYAPPGENTIYF. The CDR3 coding sequence is TGTGCCAGCAGTTACGCCCCTCCGGGGGAAAACACCATATATTTT.

This clone was seen once. The chain recombines TRBV9 with TRBJ2-2; 12 nucleotides match TRBD2. This CDR3 has 17 amino acids. CDR1 and CDR2 from the germline V gene are SGDLS and YYNGEE. With V trimmed by 4 bases and J by 4 bases, 8 bases remained unmatched. The CDR3 loop is CASSPRTSGISTGELFF. The CDR3 region has the DNA TGTGCCAGCAGCCCCAGGACTAGCGGGATATCCACCGGGGAGCTGTTTTTT. The whole variable domain, remainder taken from reference TRBV9 and TRBJ2-2, is DSGVTQTPKHLITATGQRVTLRCSPRSGDLSVYWYQQSLDQGLQFLIQYYNGEERAKGNILERFSAQQFPDLHSELNLSSLELGDSALYFCASSPRTSGISTGELFFGEGSRLTVL.

This clone was detected a few times. This chain joins TRBV5-5 and TRBJ1-6, with TRBD1 as a possible D gene (6 bases). This CDR3 has 15 amino acids. Germline CDR1 is SGHKS and CDR2 is YYEKEE (reference sequence). Trimming shortened V by 7 bases and J by 0 bases, and 11 bases separated the two germline ends. The CDR3 is CASSGASSYNSPLHF. CDR3 DNA sequence: TGTGCCAGCTCAGGGGCTAGCTCCTATAATTCACCCCTCCACTTT. The whole variable domain, remainder taken from reference TRBV5-5 and TRBJ1-6, is DAGVTQSPTHLIKTRGQQVTLRCSPISGHKSVSWYQQVLGQGPQFIFQYYEKEERGRGNFPDRFSARQFPNYSSELNVNALLLGDSALYLCASSGASSYNSPLHFGNGTRLTVT.

The chain combines TRBV20-1 with TRBJ2-7; D perhaps matches TRBD2 (5 bases). Deletions cut 6 bases from V and 6 bases from J, with 9 bases between. CDR3 length: 10 amino acids. CDR1 and CDR2 (germline): DFQATT, SNEGSKA (reference sequence). CDR3 DNA: TGCAGTGCCAGCGGCACCGAGCAGTACTTC. It yields the protein CSASGTEQYF.

The chain links TRBV28 to TRBJ1-6, with TRBD1 identical over 8 bases. The CDR3 has 16 residues. CDR1 is MDHEN and CDR2 is SYDVKM in the germline V gene. The ends lost 7 bases at V and 6 bases at J; junction bases unmatched: 11. In DNA form, the CDR3 reads TGTGCCAGCAAAACCTGGACAGGGTCGCGTAATTCACCCCTCCACTTT. Amino acids: CASKTWTGSRNSPLHF. The full variable domain, with the rest looked up from reference TRBV28 and TRBJ1-6, is DVKVTQSSRYLVKRTGEKVFLECVQDMDHENMFWYRQDPGLGLRLIYFSYDVKMKEKGDIPEGYSVSREKKERFSLILESASTNQTSMYLCASKTWTGSRNSPLHFGNGTRLTVT.

This clone was picked up one time. This chain uses TRBV11-2 with TRBJ2-7; 9 bases match TRBD2. The CDR3 consists of 15 residues. CDR1 and CDR2 from the germline V gene are SGHAT and FQNNGV. V gave up 5 bases and J gave up 3 bases; unmatched junction bases: 8. CDR3 coding DNA: TGTGCCAGCAGCCAGGGGACTAGCTCATACTACGAGCAGTACTTC. It translates to CASSQGTSSYYEQYF. Looking up the rest from reference TRBV11-2 and TRBJ2-7 gives the full variable domain: EAGVAQSPRYKIIEKRQSVAFWCNPISGHATLYWYQQILGQGPKLLIQFQNNGVVDDSQLPKDRFSAERLKGVDSTLKIQPAKLEDSAVYLCASSQGTSSYYEQYFGPGTRLTVT.

The gene calls are TRBV28 and TRBJ1-4; D is perhaps TRBD1 (5 bases). The V gene lost 3 bases and the J gene lost 0 bases, with 11 bases spanning the gap. This CDR3 is built from 16 residues. The germline gives CDR1 MDHEN, CDR2 SYDVKM. The CDR3 region is CASSFFQGATNEKLFF. CDR3 in DNA: TGTGCCAGCAGTTTTTTTCAGGGCGCAACTAATGAAAAACTGTTTTTT.

The CDR3 bases are TGTGCCAGCTCACCACTAGCGGAATCGGCGGAACTGTTTTTT. Translated, it gives CASSPLAESAELFF. The V call is TRBV18, the J call TRBJ1-4; D is unclear. V was pared by 1 base and J by 12 bases, with 15 bases between. The CDR3 has 14 amino acids. Germline CDR1 KGHSH, CDR2 LQKENI.

The V and J genes are TRBV11-3 and TRBJ2-1; D gene unclear. V was trimmed by 2 bases and J by 0 bases, leaving 11 bases between them. CDR3 length equals 16 residues. CDR1 SGHNT and CDR2 YENEEA come from the germline V gene. This CDR3 reads CASSLIYRSSYNEQFF. CDR3 DNA: TGTGCCAGCAGCTTAATCTATCGGAGCTCCTACAATGAGCAGTTCTTC.

The chain uses TRBV7-6 and TRBJ2-3, with 14 bases identical to TRBD2. The CDR3 has 18 residues. The germline CDR1 and CDR2 sequences are SGHVS and FNYEAQ. Trimming cost V 5 bases and J 4 bases; bases outside gene matches: 11. The CDR3: CASSPGLAGGRAPDTQYF. CDR3 sequence (DNA): TGTGCCAGCAGCCCTGGACTAGCGGGGGGCAGGGCCCCAGATACGCAGTATTTT.

J is TRBJ2-5 and V is TRBV4-1; D perhaps matches TRBD2 (7 bases). The DNA end is more similar to TRBJ2-7, so the J call may be wrong. CDR1 and CDR2 from the germline V gene are MGHRA and YSYEKL. This CDR3 has 15 amino acids. The DNA of the CDR3 is TGCGCCAGCAGCCAAGTAGGGGGGGAGGCCTACGAGCAGTACTTC. Translation gives CASSQVGGEAYEQYF.

The chain has TRBV14 and TRBJ2-1, with 13 bases that match TRBD2. The CDR3 runs 18 residues. J was trimmed by 5 bases and V by 5 bases; bases with no gene match: 12. Germline CDR1 and CDR2: SGHDN and FVKESK. CDR3 sequence: CASSTSWTSGSGDNEQFF. In nucleotides, the CDR3 is TGTGCCAGCAGCACGAGTTGGACTAGCGGGAGTGGAGACAATGAGCAGTTCTTC.

The chain employs TRBV19 and TRBJ1-1; TRBD1 agrees at 10 bases. The CDR3 extends over 15 amino acids. V lost 1 base and J lost 5; bases outside the gene matches: 4. Germline V lookup: CDR1 LNHDA, CDR2 SQIVND (reference sequence). CDR3 nucleotide sequence: TGTGCCAGTAGTATAGGACAGGGGGCGTTTACTGAAGCTTTCTTT. It translates to CASSIGQGAFTEAFF.

The V call is TRBV4-2, the J call TRBJ2-5; 9 bases are a match to TRBD1. Germline CDR1 LGHNA, CDR2 YNFKEQ. This CDR3 comprises 15 residues. The V and J ends lost 4 bases and 2 bases, in that order; junction bases with no gene match: 5. CDR3 loop: CASSRRDRAQETQYF. The CDR3 DNA follows: TGTGCCAGCAGCCGCCGGGACAGGGCACAAGAGACCCAGTACTTC.

This chain joins TRBV5-1 and TRBJ2-7; 8 positions match TRBD1. Losses at the gene ends were 4 bases for V and 3 bases for J; bases not matched to a gene: 15. Looked up from germline, CDR1 is SGHRS and CDR2 is YFSETQ. The CDR3 has 17 amino acids. CDR3 region: CASSPRYRTGYFYEQYF. The CDR3 DNA follows: TGCGCCAGCAGCCCCCGGTATCGGACAGGGTATTTCTACGAGCAGTACTTC.

The chain joins TRBV4-1 to TRBJ1-5, with TRBD1 identical over 8 bases. CDR3 length: 15 residues. Germline trimming cut 5 bases from V and 8 bases from J; bases unmatched to any gene: 11. Germline CDR1 and CDR2: MGHRA and YSYEKL. This CDR3 reads CASSVRQGWGEPQHF. DNA for the CDR3: TGCGCCAGCAGCGTAAGACAGGGGTGGGGGGAGCCCCAGCATTTT.

The table lists this clone with a few counts. This chain links TRBV28 with TRBJ2-7; a possible D gene is TRBD2 (5 bases). The CDR3 consists of 12 residues. Germline V gene data show CDR1 as MDHEN and CDR2 as SYDVKM. The ends were cut back, 6 bases at V and 5 bases at J, with 11 bases in the middle. The CDR3: CASSYTRDEQYF. The DNA of the CDR3 is TGTGCCAGCAGCTATACTAGGGACGAGCAGTACTTC.

CDR3 amino acids: CASYSSDGYGETQYF. The CDR3 DNA reads TGTGCCAGCTACTCTAGCGATGGGTACGGAGAGACCCAGTACTTC. The rearrangement joins TRBV2 to TRBJ2-5; D perhaps matches TRBD2 (6 bases). Trimming cost V 8 bases and J 4 bases, with 20 bases left between them. CDR3 length: 15 amino acids. Per germline, CDR1 SNHLY and CDR2 FYNNEI.

V is TRBV5-6 and J is TRBJ2-1; TRBD2 might be the D (5 bases). V was cut by 2 bases and J by 6 bases, with 18 bases left in between. Looked up from germline, CDR1 is SGHDT and CDR2 is YYEEEE. The CDR3 has 16 amino acids. In DNA form, the CDR3 reads TGTGCCAGCAGCTTCGGGATTGCCCGGCCGTTCAATGAGCAGTTCTTC. Its protein is CASSFGIARPFNEQFF.

J is TRBJ2-2 and V is TRBV9; TRBD2 is a possible D gene (7 bases). CDR3 size: 16 residues. Per germline, CDR1 SGDLS and CDR2 YYNGEE. V was clipped by 0 bases and J by 3 bases, with 12 bases between them. CDR3 nucleotide sequence: TGTGCCAGCAGCGTAGCCCGGGGGGCGTACACCGGGGAGCTGTTTTTT. It is translated as CASSVARGAYTGELFF.

About this clone itself: At the DNA level, this CDR3 is encoded by other sequences in the same sample as well. The genes are TRBV20-1 and TRBJ1-6; D remains unclear. The CDR3 is 10 residues long. Germline assignment: CDR1 DFQATT and CDR2 SNEGSKA (reference sequence). V was clipped by 3 bases and J by 10 bases, with 4 bases between them. CDR3 loop: CSARESPLHF. DNA of the CDR3: TGCAGTGCTAGGGAGTCACCCCTCCACTTT.

This chain connects TRBV25-1 to TRBJ2-7, with TRBD2 identical over 7 bases. The length of the CDR3 is 15 residues. After removal of 4 bases from V and 1 base from J, the junction contained 7 bases not matched to a gene. Germline lookup yields CDR1 MGHDK and CDR2 SYGVNS. The CDR3 DNA is TGTGCCAGCAGTGGGCGTAGCGGGTGTTCCTACGAGCAGTACTTC. Amino acids: CASSGRSGCSYEQYF.

This chain connects TRBV9 to TRBJ2-5; D ambiguous. The CDR3 is made up of 14 amino acids. The V and J ends lost 2 bases and 1 base respectively, with 9 bases between them. Germline V lookup: CDR1 SGDLS, CDR2 YYNGEE. The CDR3 is CASSVGHPQETQYF. The CDR3 region has the DNA TGTGCCAGCAGCGTGGGCCACCCCCAAGAGACCCAGTACTTC.

The chain joins TRBV28 to TRBJ2-1; 8 positions agree with TRBD1. Germline V gene lookup returns CDR1 MDHEN and CDR2 SYDVKM. This CDR3 region has 13 residues. Unmatched junction bases numbered 11, after V lost 9 bases and J lost 10 bases. As DNA, the CDR3 is TGTGCCAGTATCAACGGACAGGGCTTGGAGCAGTTCTTC. Translated: CASINGQGLEQFF.

This sequence joins TRBV7-9 and TRBJ1-5; 8 bases map to TRBD1. Germline assignment: CDR1 SEHNR and CDR2 FQNEAQ (reference sequence). Trimming cost V 4 bases and J 5 bases; bases outside gene matches: 4. The CDR3 totals 14 residues. CDR3 loop: CASSSPGGDQPQHF. Here the CDR3 DNA reads TGTGCCAGCAGCTCCCCAGGGGGCGATCAGCCCCAGCATTTT.

This chain uses TRBV25-1 with TRBJ1-6; 11 nucleotides match TRBD1. Losses at the gene ends were 1 base for V and 7 bases for J; bases not matched to a gene: 9. Germline CDR1 reads MGHDK; CDR2 reads SYGVNS. The CDR3 spans 18 residues. This CDR3 reads CASSESGDRGSWNSPLHF. In nucleotides, the CDR3 is TGTGCCAGCAGTGAATCAGGGGACAGGGGGAGTTGGAATTCACCCCTCCACTTT.

V and J are TRBV7-9 and TRBJ1-5; possible D gene TRBD1, 5 bases. Per the germline V gene, CDR1 is SEHNR and CDR2 is FQNEAQ (reference sequence). The germline V and J ends were trimmed by 4 bases and 5 bases, with 12 bases remaining between them. The CDR3 contains 14 residues. CDR3 in amino acids: CASSSSGWDQPQHF. CDR3 DNA: TGTGCCAGCAGCTCCTCAGGGTGGGATCAGCCCCAGCATTTT.

This clone was recorded once. J is TRBJ1-1 and V is TRBV6-1, with D unclear. V was cut by 10 bases and J by 3 bases, with 6 bases left in between. CDR1 and CDR2 (germline): MNHNS, SASEGT. This CDR3 has 10 amino acids. CDR3 sequence: CAIGDTEAFF. The CDR3, as DNA: TGTGCCATCGGGGACACTGAAGCTTTCTTT.